The entry below describes one T cell receptor (beta chain). The CDR3 is made up of 14 amino acids. The V gene's germline CDR1 is SQVTM and CDR2 ANQGSEA. Trimming stripped 5 bases from V and 4 bases from J, with 15 bases between. These data come from a study of blood T cell repertoires in COVID-19. How the authors handled the data: Reference gene primer amplification gave estimated nucleated cell counts. Measured with immunoSEQ multiplex PCR; TCRdb has only the in-frame clones, and not every one. V and J calls plus clone size are reproduced from that table; the DNA served to infer D and trimming. The sample shows under 500,000 clones, roughly nine tenths of them seen only once.

The sample taken for sequencing was PBMCs or T cells enriched from blood (not recorded which). This receptor was identified in a woman between 18 and 29 years old with acute COVID-19. The chain is built from TRBV29-1 and TRBJ1-5; tentative D call: TRBD1 (6 bases). The CDR3 here is CSVIIQGLNQPQHF. DNA for the CDR3: TGCAGCGTTATTATACAGGGATTGAATCAGCCCCAGCATTTT.